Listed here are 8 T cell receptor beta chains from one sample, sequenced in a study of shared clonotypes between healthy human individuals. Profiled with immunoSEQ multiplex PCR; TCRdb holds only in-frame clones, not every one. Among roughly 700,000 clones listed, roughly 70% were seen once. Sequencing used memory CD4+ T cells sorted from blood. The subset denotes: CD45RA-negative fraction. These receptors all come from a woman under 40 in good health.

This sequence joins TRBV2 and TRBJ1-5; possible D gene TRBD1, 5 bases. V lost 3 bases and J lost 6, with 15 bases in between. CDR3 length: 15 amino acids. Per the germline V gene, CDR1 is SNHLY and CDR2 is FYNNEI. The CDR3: CASSDGAGGRQPQHF. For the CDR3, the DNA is TGTGCCAGCAGTGATGGGGCAGGAGGGCGTCAGCCCCAGCATTTT.

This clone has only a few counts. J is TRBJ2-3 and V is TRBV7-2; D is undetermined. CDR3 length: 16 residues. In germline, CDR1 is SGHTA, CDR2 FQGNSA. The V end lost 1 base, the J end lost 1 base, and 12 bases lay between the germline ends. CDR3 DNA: TGTGCCAGCAGCTTAGATGCCCTGGTCGGCACAGATACGCAGTATTTT. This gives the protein CASSLDALVGTDTQYF.

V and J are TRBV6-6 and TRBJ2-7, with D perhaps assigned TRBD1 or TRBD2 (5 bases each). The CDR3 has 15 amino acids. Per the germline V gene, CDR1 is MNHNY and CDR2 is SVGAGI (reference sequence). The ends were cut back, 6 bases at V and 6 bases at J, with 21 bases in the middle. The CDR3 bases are TGTGCCAGCAGACCAAACAATAACGTTGGGGGCGAGCAGTACTTC. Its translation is CASRPNNNVGGEQYF.

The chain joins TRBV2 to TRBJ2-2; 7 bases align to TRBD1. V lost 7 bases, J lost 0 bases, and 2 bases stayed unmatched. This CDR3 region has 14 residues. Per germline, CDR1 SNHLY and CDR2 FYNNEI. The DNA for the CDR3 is TGTGCCAGCATCGACAGGGCGAACACCGGGGAGCTGTTTTTT. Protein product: CASIDRANTGELFF.

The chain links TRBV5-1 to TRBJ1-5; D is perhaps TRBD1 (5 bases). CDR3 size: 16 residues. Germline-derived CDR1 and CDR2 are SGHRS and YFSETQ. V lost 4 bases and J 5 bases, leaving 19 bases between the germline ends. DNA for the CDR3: TGCGCCAGCAGCAGAACGACCGCGGGGGTGGATCAGCCCCAGCATTTT. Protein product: CASSRTTAGVDQPQHF. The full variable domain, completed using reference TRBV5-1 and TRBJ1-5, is KAGVTQTPRYLIKTRGQQVTLSCSPISGHRSVSWYQQTPGQGLQFLFEYFSETQRNKGNFPGRFSGRQFSNSRSEMNVSTLELGDSALYLCASSRTTAGVDQPQHFGDGTRLSIL.

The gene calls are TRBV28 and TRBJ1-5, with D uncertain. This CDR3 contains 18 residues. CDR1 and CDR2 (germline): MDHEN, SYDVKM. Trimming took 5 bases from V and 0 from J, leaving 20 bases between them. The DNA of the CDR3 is TGTGCCAGCAGTCTATTATCTCTAATGGGGTATAGCAATCAGCCCCAGCATTTT. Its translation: CASSLLSLMGYSNQPQHF.

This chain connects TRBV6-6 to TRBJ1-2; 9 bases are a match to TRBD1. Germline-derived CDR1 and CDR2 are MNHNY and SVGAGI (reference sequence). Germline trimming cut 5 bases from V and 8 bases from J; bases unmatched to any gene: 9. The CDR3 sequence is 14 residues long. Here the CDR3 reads CASSPTGQGGGYTF. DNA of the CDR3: TGTGCCAGCAGTCCGACGGGACAGGGTGGAGGCTACACCTTC.

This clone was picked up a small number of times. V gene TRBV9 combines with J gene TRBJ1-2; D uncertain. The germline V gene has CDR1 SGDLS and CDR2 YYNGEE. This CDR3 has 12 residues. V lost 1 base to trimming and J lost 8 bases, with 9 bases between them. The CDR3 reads CASSVSRDGYTF. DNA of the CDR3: TGTGCCAGCAGCGTATCTCGAGACGGCTACACCTTC.